This T cell receptor beta chain was sequenced for a study of early T cells in non-severe SARS-CoV-2 infection. Across the study: Investigators sequenced bulk RNA drawn from unsorted whole blood, and chains remained unpaired. The study, taken as a whole, reports: Matching with VDJdb favored anti-spike CD8 responses (missing private and CD4 specificities).

Unique molecular identifiers were attached to individual cDNA molecules. TCRdb used MiXCR to reprocess the 5' RACE reads, holding one entry per CDR3 protein. The data show 60,000 to 65,000 distinct CDR3 sequences, roughly an eighth seen once. The CDR3 runs to 16 residues. Trimming left V 7 bases short and J 0 bases short, with 16 bases between. CDR1 is KGHDR and CDR2 is SFDVKD in the germline V gene. The sample holds many counts of this clonotype. Its antigen is still unknown. This TCR derives from an adult who was a healthcare worker with PCR-confirmed SARS-CoV-2 infection or an uninfected control (not recorded which). This chain links TRBV24-1 with TRBJ2-3, with a tentative D call TRBD1 (5 bases). Sample: whole blood. The CDR3 sequence: CATRPRKDNSTDTQYF. CDR3 in DNA: TGTGCCACCAGGCCCCGGAAGGACAACAGCACAGATACGCAGTATTTT.